This T cell receptor (beta chain) was found in a study of cytomegalovirus exposure and HLA in healthy donors. Study-wide results and limits: Across donors, most TCRs were seen rarely, yet some public ones were widespread.

The V gene's germline CDR1 is LNHDA and CDR2 SQIVND (reference sequence). Trimming removed 4 bases at V and 8 bases at J, with 14 bases between. This CDR3 contains 13 residues. As for this clone: Its cognate antigen is unknown.

PCR amplification relied on 60 Vbeta primers (plus 13 Jbeta primers). Profiling relied on immunoSEQ multiplex PCR, and the TCRdb table lists in-frame clones only, not all of them. The repertoire consists of over 95,000 clones, with about 64% occurring once and the leading ten covering roughly 8.7%. This rearrangement joins TRBV19 to TRBJ1-1; D is perhaps TRBD1 (6 bases). The sequencing sample was made of PBMCs. The TCR comes from a man between 18 and 35 years old in good health and CMV-seropositive. The CDR3 DNA is TGTGCCAGTAGTAACGACAGGTCCCGGGAAGCTTTCTTT. The encoded protein is CASSNDRSREAFF. Complete variable domain (other parts from reference TRBV19 and TRBJ1-1): DGGITQSPKYLFRKEGQNVTLSCEQNLNHDAMYWYRQDPGQGLRLIYYSQIVNDFQKGDIAEGYSVSREKKESFPLTVTSAQKNPTAFYLCASSNDRSREAFFGQGTRLTVV.